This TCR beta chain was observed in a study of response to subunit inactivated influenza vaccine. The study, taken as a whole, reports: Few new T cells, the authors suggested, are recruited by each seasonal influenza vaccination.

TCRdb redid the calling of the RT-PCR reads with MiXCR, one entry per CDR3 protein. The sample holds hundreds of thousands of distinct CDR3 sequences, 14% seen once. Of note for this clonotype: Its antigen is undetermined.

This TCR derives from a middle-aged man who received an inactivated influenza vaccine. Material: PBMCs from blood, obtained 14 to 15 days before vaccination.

The CDR3 nucleotides read TGTGCCAGCACCCTGACGGGGGGCTTGGTCTCTGGGGCCAACGTCCTGACTTTC. Protein: CASTLTGGLVSGANVLTF. The chain carries TRBV6-2 or TRBV6-3 and TRBJ2-6, with D possibly TRBD2 on 7 matching bases. The CDR3 totals 18 residues. Germline V gene data show CDR1 as MNHEY and CDR2 as SVGEGT. Between the trimmed V and J ends, which lost 7 bases and 0 bases, there was a span of 19 bases.